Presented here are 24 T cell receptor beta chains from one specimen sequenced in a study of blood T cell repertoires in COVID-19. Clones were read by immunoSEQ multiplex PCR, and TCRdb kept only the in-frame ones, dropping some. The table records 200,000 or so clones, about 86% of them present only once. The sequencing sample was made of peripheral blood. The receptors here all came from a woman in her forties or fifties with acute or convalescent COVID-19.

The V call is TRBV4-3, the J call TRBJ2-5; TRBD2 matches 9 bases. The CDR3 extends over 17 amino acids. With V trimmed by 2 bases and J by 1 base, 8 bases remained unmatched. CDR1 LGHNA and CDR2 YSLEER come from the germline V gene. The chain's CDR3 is CASSQFGLAGTQETQYF. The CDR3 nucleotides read TGCGCCAGCAGCCAATTCGGGCTAGCGGGGACCCAAGAGACCCAGTACTTC.

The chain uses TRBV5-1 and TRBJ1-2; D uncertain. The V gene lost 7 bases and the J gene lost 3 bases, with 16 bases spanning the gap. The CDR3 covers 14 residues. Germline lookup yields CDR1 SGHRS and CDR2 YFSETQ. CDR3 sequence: CASGAFSGDYGYTF. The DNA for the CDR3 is TGCGCCAGCGGCGCTTTTTCGGGAGACTATGGCTACACCTTC.

The CDR3 region is CATSDIRGQGGELFF. As DNA, the CDR3 is TGTGCCACCAGTGATATCAGGGGGCAGGGCGGGGAGCTGTTTTTT. The V call is TRBV24-1, the J call TRBJ2-2; TRBD1 matches at 8 bases. Germline V CDR1 and CDR2: KGHDR, SFDVKD. V dropped 3 bases and J dropped 7; count of bases not matched to a gene: 6. The CDR3 has 15 amino acids.

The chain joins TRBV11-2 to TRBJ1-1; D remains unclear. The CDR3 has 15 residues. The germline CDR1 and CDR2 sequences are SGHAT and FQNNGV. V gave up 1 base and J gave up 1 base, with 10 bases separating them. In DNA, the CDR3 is TGTGCCAGCAGCTTAGCGCCATCGGGGAACACTGAAGCTTTCTTT. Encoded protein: CASSLAPSGNTEAFF.

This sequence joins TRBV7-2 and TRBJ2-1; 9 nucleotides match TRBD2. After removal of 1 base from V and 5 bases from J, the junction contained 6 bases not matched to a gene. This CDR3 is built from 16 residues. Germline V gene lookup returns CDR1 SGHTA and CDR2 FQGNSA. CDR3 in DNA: TGTGCCAGCAGCTTAGTGTGGCGGGGGGGAAACAATGAGCAGTTCTTC. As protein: CASSLVWRGGNNEQFF.

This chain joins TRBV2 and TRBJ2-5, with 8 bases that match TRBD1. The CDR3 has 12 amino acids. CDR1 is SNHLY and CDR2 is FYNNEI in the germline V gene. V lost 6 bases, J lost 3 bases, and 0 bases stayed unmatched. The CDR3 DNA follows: TGTGCCAGCAGGGGACAGGAAGAGACCCAGTACTTC. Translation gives CASRGQEETQYF.

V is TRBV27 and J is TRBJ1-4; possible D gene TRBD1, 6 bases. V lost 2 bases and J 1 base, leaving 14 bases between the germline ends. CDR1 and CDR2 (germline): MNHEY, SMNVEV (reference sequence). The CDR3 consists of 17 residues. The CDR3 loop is CASSLRGTGETNEKLFF. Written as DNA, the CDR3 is TGTGCCAGCAGTTTAAGGGGGACCGGGGAAACTAATGAAAAACTGTTTTTT.

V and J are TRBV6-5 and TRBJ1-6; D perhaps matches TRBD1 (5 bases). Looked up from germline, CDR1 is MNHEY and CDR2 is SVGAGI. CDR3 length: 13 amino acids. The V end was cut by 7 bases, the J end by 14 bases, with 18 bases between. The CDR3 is CASTDPLGEALHF. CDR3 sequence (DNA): TGTGCCAGCACCGACCCCTTAGGGGAGGCCCTCCACTTT.

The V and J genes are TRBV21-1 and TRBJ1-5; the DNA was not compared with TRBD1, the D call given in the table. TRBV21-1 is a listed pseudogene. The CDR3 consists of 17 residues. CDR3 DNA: TGTGCCAGCAGCACCCGACGGCACAGGGGAATCAATCAGCCCCAGCATTTT. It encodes CASSTRRHRGINQPQHF.

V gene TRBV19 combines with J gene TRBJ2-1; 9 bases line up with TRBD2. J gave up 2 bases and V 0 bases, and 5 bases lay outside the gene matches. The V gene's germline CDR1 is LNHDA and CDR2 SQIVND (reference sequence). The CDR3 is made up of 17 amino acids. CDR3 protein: CASSIDRTSAAYNEQFF. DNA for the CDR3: TGTGCCAGTAGTATAGATAGGACTAGCGCAGCCTACAATGAGCAGTTCTTC. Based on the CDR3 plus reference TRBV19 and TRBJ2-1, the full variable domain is DGGITQSPKYLFRKEGQNVTLSCEQNLNHDAMYWYRQDPGQGLRLIYYSQIVNDFQKGDIAEGYSVSREKKESFPLTVTSAQKNPTAFYLCASSIDRTSAAYNEQFFGPGTRLTVL.

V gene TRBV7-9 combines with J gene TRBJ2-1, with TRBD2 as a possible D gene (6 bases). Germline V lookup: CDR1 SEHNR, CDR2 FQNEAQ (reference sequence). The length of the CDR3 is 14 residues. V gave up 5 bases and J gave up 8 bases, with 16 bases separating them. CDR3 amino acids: CASSRVRDFDEQFF. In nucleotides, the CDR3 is TGTGCCAGCAGCCGAGTAAGGGACTTCGATGAGCAGTTCTTC.

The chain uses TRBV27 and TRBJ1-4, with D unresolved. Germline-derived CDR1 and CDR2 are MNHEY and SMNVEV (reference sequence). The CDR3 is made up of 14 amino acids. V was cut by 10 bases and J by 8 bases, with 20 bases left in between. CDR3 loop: CATAAGWVAEKLFF. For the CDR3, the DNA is TGTGCCACCGCGGCGGGGTGGGTTGCAGAAAAACTGTTTTTT.

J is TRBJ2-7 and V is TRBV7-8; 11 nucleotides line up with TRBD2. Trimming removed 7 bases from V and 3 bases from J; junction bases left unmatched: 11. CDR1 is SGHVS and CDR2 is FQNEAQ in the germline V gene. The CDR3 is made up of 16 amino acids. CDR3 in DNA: TGTGCCAGCACCCTATTAGCGGGAGGGCCCCGCTACGAGCAGTACTTC. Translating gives CASTLLAGGPRYEQYF.

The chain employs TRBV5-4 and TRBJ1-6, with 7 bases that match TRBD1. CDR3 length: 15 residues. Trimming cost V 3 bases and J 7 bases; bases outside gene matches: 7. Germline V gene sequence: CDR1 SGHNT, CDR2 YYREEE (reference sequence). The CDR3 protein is CASSSAGTENSPLHF. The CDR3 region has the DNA TGTGCCAGCAGCTCGGCCGGGACAGAGAATTCACCCCTCCACTTT. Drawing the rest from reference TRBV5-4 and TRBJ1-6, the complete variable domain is ETGVTQSPTHLIKTRGQQVTLRCSSQSGHNTVSWYQQALGQGPQFIFQYYREEENGRGNFPPRFSGLQFPNYSSELNVNALELDDSALYLCASSSAGTENSPLHFGNGTRLTVT.

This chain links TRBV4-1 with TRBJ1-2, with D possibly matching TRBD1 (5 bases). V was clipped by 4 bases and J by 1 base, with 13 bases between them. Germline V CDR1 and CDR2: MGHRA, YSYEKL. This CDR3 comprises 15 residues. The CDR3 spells CASSPGGGNNYGYTF. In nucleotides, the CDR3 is TGCGCCAGCAGCCCTGGGGGAGGGAATAACTATGGCTACACCTTC.

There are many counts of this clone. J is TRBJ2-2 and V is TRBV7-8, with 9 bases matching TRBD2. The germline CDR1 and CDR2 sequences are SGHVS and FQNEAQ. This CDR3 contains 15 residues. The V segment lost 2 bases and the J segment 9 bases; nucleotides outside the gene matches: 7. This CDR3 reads CASSLTSGPRRELFF. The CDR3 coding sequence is TGTGCCAGCAGCTTAACTAGCGGGCCTAGGAGGGAGCTGTTTTTT.

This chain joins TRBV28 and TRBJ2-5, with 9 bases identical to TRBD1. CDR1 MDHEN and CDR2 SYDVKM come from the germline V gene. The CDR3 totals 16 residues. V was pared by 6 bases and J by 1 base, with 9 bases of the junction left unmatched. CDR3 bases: TGTGCCAGCAGGTTAGGGACAGGGTTGTTCCAAGAGACCCAGTACTTC. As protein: CASRLGTGLFQETQYF.

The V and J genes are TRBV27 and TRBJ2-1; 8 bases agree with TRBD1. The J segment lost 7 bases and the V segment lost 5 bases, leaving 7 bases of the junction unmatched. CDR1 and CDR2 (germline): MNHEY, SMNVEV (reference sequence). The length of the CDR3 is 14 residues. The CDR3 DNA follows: TGTGCCAGCAGTCCTAGACAGGGGTGGAATGAGCAGTTCTTC. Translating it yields CASSPRQGWNEQFF.

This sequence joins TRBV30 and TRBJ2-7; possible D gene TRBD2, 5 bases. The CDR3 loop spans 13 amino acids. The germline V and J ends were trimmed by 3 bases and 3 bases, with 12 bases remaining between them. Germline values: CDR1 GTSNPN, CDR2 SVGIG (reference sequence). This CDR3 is CAWSPDRGYEQYF. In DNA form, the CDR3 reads TGTGCCTGGAGCCCTGATCGGGGCTACGAGCAGTACTTC.

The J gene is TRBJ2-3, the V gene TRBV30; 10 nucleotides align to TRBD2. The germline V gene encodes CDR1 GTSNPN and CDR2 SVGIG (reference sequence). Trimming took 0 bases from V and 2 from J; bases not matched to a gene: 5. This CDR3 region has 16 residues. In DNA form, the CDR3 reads TGTGCCTGGAGTGTAAGGACTAGCGGATTCACAGATACGCAGTATTTT. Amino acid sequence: CAWSVRTSGFTDTQYF.

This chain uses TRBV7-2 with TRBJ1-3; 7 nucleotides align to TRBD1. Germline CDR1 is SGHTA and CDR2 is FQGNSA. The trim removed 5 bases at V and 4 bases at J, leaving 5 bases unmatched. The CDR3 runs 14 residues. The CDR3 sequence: CASSQTGRGNTIYF. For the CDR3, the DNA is TGTGCCAGCAGCCAGACAGGGAGAGGAAACACCATATATTTT. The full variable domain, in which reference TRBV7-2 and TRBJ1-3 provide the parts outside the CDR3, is GAGVSQSPSNKVTEKGKDVELRCDPISGHTALYWYRQSLGQGLEFLIYFQGNSAPDKSGLPSDRFSAERTGGSVSTLTIQRTQQEDSAVYLCASSQTGRGNTIYFGEGSWLTVV.

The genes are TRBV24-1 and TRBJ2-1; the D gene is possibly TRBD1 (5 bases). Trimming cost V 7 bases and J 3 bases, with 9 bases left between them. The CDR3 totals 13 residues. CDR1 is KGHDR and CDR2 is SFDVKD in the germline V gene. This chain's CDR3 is CATRVDSYNEQFF. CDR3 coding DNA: TGTGCCACCAGGGTCGACAGCTACAATGAGCAGTTCTTC.

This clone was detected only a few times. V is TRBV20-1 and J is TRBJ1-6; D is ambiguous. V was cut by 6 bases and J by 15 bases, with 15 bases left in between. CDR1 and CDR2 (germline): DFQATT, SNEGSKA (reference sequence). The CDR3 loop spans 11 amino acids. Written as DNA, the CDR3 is TGCAGTGCCCAGATGTATTCGGGCCTCCACTTT. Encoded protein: CSAQMYSGLHF.

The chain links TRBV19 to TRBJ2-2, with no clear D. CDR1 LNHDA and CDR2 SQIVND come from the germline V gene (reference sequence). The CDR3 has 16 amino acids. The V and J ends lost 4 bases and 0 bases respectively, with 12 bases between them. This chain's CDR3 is CASSRLDRSNTGELFF. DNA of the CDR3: TGTGCCAGTAGTAGACTTGACCGCTCGAACACCGGGGAGCTGTTTTTT.